One and the same sample provided the 20 T cell receptor beta chains below, sequenced in a study of blood T cells in healthy people across ages. It was with a sample-barcoded 5' primer and a J-beta primer mix that a second PCR of roughly 7 to 12 cycles was run. TCRdb independently ran MiXCR on the 5' RACE reads; one entry per CDR3 protein. Of 600,000 to 650,000 distinct CDR3 sequences in the sample, 58% are singletons; the top ten hold about two fifths. Material: blood. The receptors stem from a man in his fifties or sixties in good health.

The gene calls are TRBV5-1 and TRBJ2-5, with TRBD1 matching 7 bases. The CDR3 contains 14 residues. CDR1 SGHRS and CDR2 YFSETQ come from the germline V gene. V dropped 7 bases and J dropped 5; count of bases not matched to a gene: 11. This CDR3 is CASQFRGTGETQYF. DNA of the CDR3: TGCGCCAGCCAATTCAGGGGGACCGGGGAGACCCAGTACTTC.

The rearrangement joins TRBV6-1 to TRBJ2-2; no reliable D call. Deletions cut 7 bases from V and 5 bases from J, with 17 bases between. There are 15 residues in the CDR3. Germline V gene lookup returns CDR1 MNHNS and CDR2 SASEGT. CDR3 bases: TGTGCCAGCAATGGTTTGGCAGGTTCGACCGGGGAGCTGTTTTTT. Its protein product is CASNGLAGSTGELFF.

In its sample, this clonotype was seen once. The gene calls are TRBV6-6 and TRBJ2-7, with 7 positions matching TRBD2. Per the germline V gene, CDR1 is MNHNY and CDR2 is SVGAGI (reference sequence). The CDR3 is made up of 15 amino acids. The V gene end was trimmed by 6 bases and the J gene end by 9 bases; junction bases not matched to a gene: 17. The CDR3 DNA reads as TGTGCCAGCAGCCTACTTGCGGGGGAGCTGACGGGGCAGTACTTC. Translation gives CASSLLAGELTGQYF.

The chain has TRBV7-9 and TRBJ2-2; no definite D call. The length of the CDR3 is 15 residues. From germline, CDR1 is SEHNR and CDR2 FQNEAQ (reference sequence). Trimming pared 3 bases from V and 3 bases from J, leaving 11 bases between. The CDR3 spells CASSFPFGYTGELFF. The CDR3 nucleotides read TGTGCCAGCAGCTTCCCCTTCGGGTACACCGGGGAGCTGTTTTTT. The whole variable domain, filled in from reference TRBV7-9 and TRBJ2-2, reads DTGVSQNPRHKITKRGQNVTFRCDPISEHNRLYWYRQTLGQGPEFLTYFQNEAQLEKSRLLSDRFSAERPKGSFSTLEIQRTEQGDSAMYLCASSFPFGYTGELFFGEGSRLTVL.

This rearrangement joins TRBV6-1 to TRBJ1-1; D is perhaps TRBD1 (5 bases). The CDR3 runs 16 residues. The germline V and J ends were trimmed by 0 bases and 2 bases, with 13 bases remaining between them. From germline, CDR1 is MNHNS and CDR2 SASEGT. CDR3 protein: CASSEARLGPNTEAFF. CDR3 DNA sequence: TGTGCCAGCAGTGAAGCCCGACTGGGACCCAACACTGAAGCTTTCTTT.

J is TRBJ2-1 and V is TRBV3-1, with TRBD2 matching over 13 bases. J was trimmed by 5 bases and V by 4 bases; bases with no gene match: 5. The CDR3 runs 16 residues. Germline values: CDR1 LGHDT, CDR2 YNNKEL (reference sequence). The CDR3 DNA is TGTGCCAGCAGCCCGCGACTAGCGGGGGGCCACAATGAGCAGTTCTTC. It encodes CASSPRLAGGHNEQFF.

The V call is TRBV19, the J call TRBJ2-7; 7 bases are shared with TRBD1. This CDR3 is 12 amino acids long. With V trimmed by 4 bases and J by 8 bases, 5 bases remained unmatched. Germline V CDR1 and CDR2: LNHDA, SQIVND (reference sequence). CDR3 DNA sequence: TGTGCCAGTAGTACTCAGACAGGGAAGCAGTACTTC. Translated, it gives CASSTQTGKQYF.

The genes are TRBV29-1 and TRBJ2-1; maybe TRBD1 (6 bases). CDR1 is SQVTM, CDR2 ANQGSEA, per germline. The length of the CDR3 is 14 residues. V was trimmed by 5 bases and J by 4 bases, leaving 15 bases between them. Here the CDR3 reads CSVRQGSIYNEQFF. The CDR3 bases are TGCAGCGTTCGTCAGGGGTCGATTTACAATGAGCAGTTCTTC.

The chain recombines TRBV10-3 with TRBJ2-1, with D possibly matching TRBD2 (6 bases). The V gene lost 10 bases and the J gene lost 9 bases, with 19 bases spanning the gap. Germline V gene sequence: CDR1 ENHRY, CDR2 SYGVKD. There are 13 residues in the CDR3. The CDR3 region has the DNA TGTGCCACCGGGACTCAGGGTGGGGGTGAGCAGTTCTTC. Translated: CATGTQGGGEQFF.

The J gene is TRBJ2-3, the V gene TRBV20-1; TRBD2 agrees at 8 bases. Germline V CDR1 and CDR2: DFQATT, SNEGSKA (reference sequence). The CDR3 covers 14 residues. The V gene end was trimmed by 3 bases and the J gene end by 3 bases; junction bases not matched to a gene: 5. This CDR3 is CSARPGLGTDTQYF. CDR3 in DNA: TGCAGTGCTAGGCCGGGACTAGGAACAGATACGCAGTATTTT.

The chain uses TRBV29-1 and TRBJ1-1, with D uncertain. V lost 6 bases to trimming and J lost 0 bases, with 11 bases between them. CDR1 SQVTM and CDR2 ANQGSEA come from the germline V gene. The CDR3 extends over 13 amino acids. CDR3 sequence: CSVKLLVNTEAFF. In DNA, the CDR3 is TGCAGCGTGAAGCTCTTGGTGAACACTGAAGCTTTCTTT. The full variable domain, rest sourced from reference TRBV29-1 and TRBJ1-1, is SAVISQKPSRDICQRGTSLTIQCQVDSQVTMMFWYRQQPGQSLTLIATANQGSEATYESGFVIDKFPISRPNLTFSTLTVSNMSPEDSSIYLCSVKLLVNTEAFFGQGTRLTVV.

The chain combines TRBV20-1 with TRBJ1-1; the D gene is possibly TRBD1 (6 bases). This CDR3 has 15 residues. Germline CDR1 DFQATT, CDR2 SNEGSKA (reference sequence). V lost 0 bases and J lost 0, with 11 bases in between. CDR3 sequence: CSARDPRGVNTEAFF. CDR3 nucleotide sequence: TGCAGTGCTAGAGATCCCAGGGGAGTGAACACTGAAGCTTTCTTT.

This clonotype has at least ten counts. This chain uses TRBV6-5 with TRBJ1-2; 7 positions agree with TRBD1. The CDR3 spans 17 residues. V lost 2 bases and J lost 6; bases outside the gene matches: 15. Germline loops: CDR1 MNHEY, CDR2 SVGAGI. This CDR3 is CASSYRETGSGDNGYTF. In DNA, the CDR3 is TGTGCCAGCAGTTACCGGGAGACAGGGTCAGGAGATAATGGCTACACCTTC.

This clonotype appeared once. The chain has TRBV7-2 and TRBJ2-5; TRBD2 matches at 10 bases. The J call may be incorrect, as the DNA end agrees better with TRBJ2-7. CDR3 length: 15 residues. From germline, CDR1 is SGHTA and CDR2 FQGNSA. This chain's CDR3 is CASSPAGGPSYEQYF. CDR3 DNA: TGTGCCAGCAGCCCAGCGGGGGGGCCGAGCTACGAGCAGTACTTC.

The chain has TRBV5-6 and TRBJ2-5; 11 bases agree with TRBD2. With 0 bases clipped from V and 1 base from J, the junction kept 5 bases outside the gene matches. This CDR3 is 17 amino acids long. CDR1 SGHDT and CDR2 YYEEEE come from the germline V gene. This chain's CDR3 is CASSLARLAGTQETQYF. CDR3 in DNA: TGTGCCAGCAGCTTGGCGAGACTAGCGGGGACCCAAGAGACCCAGTACTTC. Filled out from reference TRBV5-6 and TRBJ2-5, the complete variable domain reads DAGVTQSPTHLIKTRGQQVTLRCSPKSGHDTVSWYQQALGQGPQFIFQYYEEEERQRGNFPDRFSGHQFPNYSSELNVNALLLGDSALYLCASSLARLAGTQETQYFGPGTRLLVL.

This chain uses TRBV20-1 with TRBJ2-1, with TRBD2 matching over 7 bases. J gave up 9 bases and V 2 bases, and 7 bases lay outside the gene matches. There are 13 residues in the CDR3. The germline gives CDR1 DFQATT, CDR2 SNEGSKA (reference sequence). The CDR3: CSARKTGRAEQFF. The DNA for the CDR3 is TGCAGTGCTAGAAAAACGGGGAGGGCTGAGCAGTTCTTC.

The chain joins TRBV5-1 to TRBJ2-5; D is unclear. With the DNA end fitting TRBJ2-7 better, the J assignment may be wrong. This CDR3 has 13 residues. Looked up from germline, CDR1 is SGHRS and CDR2 is YFSETQ. In DNA form, the CDR3 reads TGCGCCAGCAGCTTATCCCGACAAAGCGAGCAGTACTTC. Protein: CASSLSRQSEQYF.

This clonotype was seen only a few times. The rearrangement joins TRBV28 to TRBJ1-4, with D maybe TRBD1 (5 bases). The length of the CDR3 is 15 residues. The germline V gene has CDR1 MDHEN and CDR2 SYDVKM. With 8 bases removed from V and 4 bases from J, the gap between germline ends came to 17 bases. Here the CDR3 reads CASSERGWVNEKLFF. CDR3 bases: TGTGCCAGCTCCGAAAGGGGCTGGGTTAATGAAAAACTGTTTTTT.

Concerning this clonotype itself: A read error may explain this, as a much larger clone is one base away. This chain connects TRBV29-1 to TRBJ2-5; D remains unclear. This CDR3 spans 13 amino acids. From germline, CDR1 is SQVTM and CDR2 ANQGSEA. This CDR3 reads CGVVAGNRETQYF. The CDR3 nucleotides read TGCGGCGTTGTCGCTGGCAATCGGGAGACCCAGTACTTC.

This clonotype was observed a few times. The CDR3 is CSALTSGGLQETQYF. CDR3 DNA sequence: TGCAGTGCCCTCACTAGCGGGGGGCTACAAGAGACCCAGTACTTC. The chain has TRBV20-1 and TRBJ2-5; 12 nucleotides match TRBD2. With V trimmed by 6 bases and J by 2 bases, 7 bases remained unmatched. The CDR3 contains 15 residues. CDR1 and CDR2 (germline): DFQATT, SNEGSKA (reference sequence).